This entry is about one T cell receptor beta chain. CDR1 and CDR2 (germline): KGHSH, LQKENI. The CDR3 runs to 16 residues. J lost 2 bases, V lost 3 bases, and 2 bases had no gene match. This sample was included in a study of shared clonotypes between healthy human individuals. Unsorted PBMC replicate PCRs used roughly 270 ng DNA, tens of thousands of T cell genomes. Using immunoSEQ multiplex PCR, the repertoire was profiled, and TCRdb retains in-frame clones only, with some absent. The sample carries about 510,000 clones, 60% to 80% recorded once. The chain joins TRBV18 to TRBJ2-2, with 11 bases fitting TRBD1. The sequenced sample consisted of PBMCs. The TCR comes from a woman aged 40-49 years in good health. Some clones in this sample may be carry-over from other donors' samples. The CDR3 DNA sequence: TGTGCCAGCTCACCTAGGACAGGGGGCAACACCGGGGAGCTGTTTTTT. This gives the protein CASSPRTGGNTGELFF.